The 20 T cell receptor beta chains given below trace back to one sample, sequenced in a study of OX40 agonist ivuxolimab in advanced cancers. The assay was immunoSEQ multiplex PCR, and TCRdb's table has in-frame clones only and misses some. The data contain about 68,000 clones, around 83% of them singletons. Specimen: CD4+ or CD8+ T cells sorted from blood, collected in a trial of the OX40 agonist ivuxolimab. These receptors all come from an adult with an advanced solid tumor such as melanoma, head and neck, liver or kidney cancer.

The CDR3: CASSSRQGATYEQYF. The CDR3 bases are TGCGCCAGCAGCTCCCGACAGGGGGCCACCTACGAGCAGTACTTC. The chain has TRBV5-1 and TRBJ2-7, with 10 bases aligning to TRBD1. The V gene end was trimmed by 3 bases and the J gene end by 2 bases; junction bases not matched to a gene: 5. Per germline, CDR1 SGHRS and CDR2 YFSETQ. The CDR3 has 15 amino acids.

The chain links TRBV4-2 to TRBJ2-1, with D perhaps TRBD2 (6 bases). Germline assignment: CDR1 LGHNA and CDR2 YNFKEQ. The CDR3 totals 16 residues. V was pared by 1 base and J by 2 bases, with 12 bases between. The CDR3 sequence is CASSQGRDSPYNEQFF. CDR3 in DNA: TGTGCCAGCAGCCAAGGGAGGGACTCGCCCTACAATGAGCAGTTCTTC.

The chain is built from TRBV6-1 and TRBJ2-5, with a possible D match to TRBD1 (6 bases). Trimming took off 2 bases at V and 1 base at J, with 14 bases between the two ends. This CDR3 comprises 16 residues. The germline CDR1 and CDR2 sequences are MNHNS and SASEGT. The CDR3, as DNA: TGTGCCAGCAGTGAAAGGGGGAGAAGGGTCCAAGAGACCCAGTACTTC. Amino acids: CASSERGRRVQETQYF.

The V call is TRBV6-5, the J call TRBJ1-1; D is uncertain. This CDR3 is 15 amino acids long. Germline V lookup: CDR1 MNHEY, CDR2 SVGAGI. Trimming removed 6 bases at V and 1 base at J, with 15 bases between. The CDR3 sequence: CASRRTDAQNTEAFF. The DNA for the CDR3 is TGTGCCAGCAGGCGTACAGATGCTCAGAACACTGAAGCTTTCTTT.

This rearrangement joins TRBV5-1 to TRBJ2-3, with D possibly TRBD2 on 6 matching bases. In germline, CDR1 is SGHRS, CDR2 YFSETQ. The CDR3 contains 17 residues. V lost 0 bases and J 1 base, leaving 15 bases between the germline ends. Written as DNA, the CDR3 is TGCGCCAGCAGCTTGGGCGTGGGGTCTAGCGGCACAGATACGCAGTATTTT. Translating gives CASSLGVGSSGTDTQYF.

The rearrangement joins TRBV5-5 to TRBJ2-1; D is unresolved. The V end was cut by 2 bases, the J end by 4 bases, with 1 base between. Germline assignment: CDR1 SGHKS and CDR2 YYEKEE (reference sequence). This CDR3 is 11 amino acids long. CDR3 sequence: CASSFYNEQFF. DNA for the CDR3: TGTGCCAGCAGCTTTTACAATGAGCAGTTCTTC.

This chain connects TRBV19 to TRBJ1-2; D remains ambiguous. Germline CDR1 and CDR2: LNHDA and SQIVND (reference sequence). V dropped 5 bases and J dropped 3 bases, with 10 bases sitting between them. The CDR3 is 13 amino acids. The CDR3 sequence is CASSVDSYYGYTF. The CDR3 coding sequence is TGTGCCAGTAGTGTGGACTCGTACTATGGCTACACCTTC.

V gene TRBV5-1 combines with J gene TRBJ1-1; D might be TRBD1 (5 bases). V was cut by 0 bases and J by 2 bases, with 11 bases left in between. This CDR3 contains 15 residues. From germline, CDR1 is SGHRS and CDR2 YFSETQ. The CDR3, as DNA: TGCGCCAGCAGCTTGGAGGAGGGGAAAAACACTGAAGCTTTCTTT. Protein: CASSLEEGKNTEAFF.

The chain employs TRBV5-6 and TRBJ2-2; D not certain. The CDR3 is made up of 13 amino acids. The V end lost 0 bases, the J end lost 5 bases, and 5 bases lay between the germline ends. Germline V CDR1 and CDR2: SGHDT, YYEEEE. The CDR3 protein is CASSLGGTGELFF. Written as DNA, the CDR3 is TGTGCCAGCAGCTTGGGGGGAACCGGGGAGCTGTTTTTT. Full variable domain (outside the CDR3, taken from reference TRBV5-6 and TRBJ2-2): DAGVTQSPTHLIKTRGQQVTLRCSPKSGHDTVSWYQQALGQGPQFIFQYYEEEERQRGNFPDRFSGHQFPNYSSELNVNALLLGDSALYLCASSLGGTGELFFGEGSRLTVL.

The V call is TRBV6-5, the J call TRBJ1-4; perhaps TRBD1 as D (5 bases). From germline, CDR1 is MNHEY and CDR2 SVGAGI. The CDR3 contains 13 residues. With 7 bases removed from V and 4 bases from J, the gap between germline ends came to 10 bases. The CDR3 DNA sequence: TGTGCCAGCATGGGGGACGGTAATGAAAAACTGTTTTTT. Residues: CASMGDGNEKLFF.

This chain connects TRBV9 to TRBJ2-7; no reliable D call. Germline V gene data show CDR1 as SGDLS and CDR2 as YYNGEE. The CDR3 extends over 16 amino acids. V was shortened by 4 bases and J by 6 bases, with 23 bases between the two germline ends. The CDR3 DNA sequence: TGTGCCAGCAGCCCCCCCTCTATAGACGAAAGGGCCGAGCAGTACTTC. It translates to CASSPPSIDERAEQYF.

The V and J genes are TRBV11-2 and TRBJ2-7, with D unclear. This CDR3 comprises 14 residues. The germline V gene encodes CDR1 SGHAT and CDR2 FQNNGV. Trimming stripped 3 bases from V and 5 bases from J, with 14 bases between. The CDR3 loop reads CASSFPGPWDEQYF. CDR3 bases: TGTGCCAGCAGCTTCCCGGGCCCTTGGGACGAGCAGTACTTC.

The chain has TRBV29-1 and TRBJ2-7; unclear D gene. The CDR3 has 13 amino acids. V was clipped by 4 bases and J by 2 bases, with 12 bases between them. CDR1 and CDR2 from the germline V gene are SQVTM and ANQGSEA. The CDR3 region is CSVGEPGPYEQYF. DNA of the CDR3: TGCAGCGTTGGAGAGCCCGGGCCCTACGAGCAGTACTTC.

The chain recombines TRBV14 with TRBJ2-1; TRBD2 matches at 10 bases. Germline CDR1 is SGHDN and CDR2 is FVKESK. Trimming cost V 4 bases and J 3 bases; bases outside gene matches: 3. The CDR3 covers 15 residues. Here the CDR3 reads CASSRGTSVYNEQFF. As DNA, the CDR3 is TGTGCCAGCAGCCGCGGGACTAGCGTCTACAATGAGCAGTTCTTC.

The rearrangement uses TRBV4-1 and TRBJ1-5, with a possible D match to TRBD1 (5 bases). Trimming removed 1 base from V and 4 bases from J, with 14 bases in between. Germline CDR1 is MGHRA and CDR2 is YSYEKL. This CDR3 has 16 residues. CDR3 nucleotide sequence: TGCGCCAGCAGCCAAGGTTGGGGCAGGGAGAATCAGCCCCAGCATTTT. Its translation is CASSQGWGRENQPQHF.

The chain employs TRBV5-1 and TRBJ1-5; D not certain. CDR3 length: 13 residues. Germline V gene sequence: CDR1 SGHRS, CDR2 YFSETQ. V was clipped by 4 bases and J by 11 bases, with 16 bases between them. CDR3 DNA sequence: TGCGCCAGCAGCCCGAGCGGGAGGGAGGCCCAGCATTTT. Translated: CASSPSGREAQHF.

The J gene is TRBJ2-2, the V gene TRBV27, with D possibly being TRBD1 (5 bases). With 5 bases removed from V and 6 bases from J, the gap between germline ends came to 10 bases. Germline V lookup: CDR1 MNHEY, CDR2 SMNVEV (reference sequence). This CDR3 comprises 13 residues. The CDR3 region has the DNA TGTGCCAGCAGTCCGCAGGGATCCGGGGAGCTGTTTTTT. Its protein product is CASSPQGSGELFF.

This sequence joins TRBV5-4 and TRBJ2-5; D remains unclear. The V and J ends lost 4 bases and 3 bases respectively, with 7 bases between them. There are 12 residues in the CDR3. Germline values: CDR1 SGHNT, CDR2 YYREEE (reference sequence). The CDR3 protein is CASSRTEETQYF. CDR3 nucleotides: TGTGCCAGCAGCAGGACGGAAGAGACCCAGTACTTC.

This chain links TRBV10-3 with TRBJ2-7; D not resolved. Per germline, CDR1 ENHRY and CDR2 SYGVKD. The germline V and J ends were trimmed by 5 bases and 5 bases, with 13 bases remaining between them. The CDR3 totals 13 residues. The CDR3 loop is CAISPLVVHEQYF. DNA of the CDR3: TGTGCCATCAGTCCCTTGGTGGTGCACGAGCAGTACTTC.

This chain connects TRBV9 to TRBJ2-5; possible D gene TRBD2, 5 bases. V lost 0 bases, J lost 2 bases, and 14 bases lay in between. Germline V lookup: CDR1 SGDLS, CDR2 YYNGEE. The CDR3 runs 16 residues. This chain's CDR3 is CASSVGAGLSQETQYF. The CDR3 bases are TGTGCCAGCAGCGTAGGGGCCGGACTTTCGCAAGAGACCCAGTACTTC.